This T cell receptor (beta chain) was documented in a study of T and B cells in COVID-19 patients. At the level of the study: Critical illness requiring mechanical ventilation or extracorporeal membrane oxygenation affected 12 of 20 active-infection patients.

This clonotype has just a few counts. Its antigen is not identified. From blood, roughly 220-550 ng of genomic DNA served as TRB template. Findings and limits, study-wide: Of thousands of TCR clusters found only in the recovered cohort, a few dozen had low generation probability. Clonality of TRB repertoires was high in active COVID-19; recovery brought above-healthy diversity and richness.

The J segment lost 4 bases and the V segment lost 8 bases, leaving 17 bases of the junction unmatched. Per germline, CDR1 MNHNS and CDR2 SASEGT. The CDR3 runs to 17 residues. BIOMED2 TRB-A/B primer pools were used in multiplex TRB PCR. TCRdb fed the multiplex PCR reads into MiXCR, producing one record per CDR3 protein. The profile covers roughly 4,700 distinct CDR3 sequences, with 25% to 35% appearing a single time and approximately 24% taken by the ten largest. Sequenced sample: blood. The chain joins TRBV6-1 to TRBJ2-3, with 8 bases that match TRBD1. The receptor was derived from a human donor who had recovered from COVID-19. The CDR3, as DNA: TGTGCCAGCGGACGCAAACCGGGACAGGCCCTAGCAGATACGCAGTATTTT. Its translation: CASGRKPGQALADTQYF.